These 18 T cell receptor beta chains came from one sample sequenced in a study of T cell responses to AZD1222 COVID-19 vaccine. Sequenced by immunoSEQ multiplex PCR; TCRdb stores in-frame clones only, minus some. The repertoire has approximately 110,000 clones, 90% to 95% of them found once; the top ten carry roughly 2%. Sequencing was performed on peripheral blood, taken on day 0 of AZD1222 vaccination. These receptors all come from an adult in good health.

The chain has TRBV12-5 and TRBJ1-1; no clear D. This CDR3 has 13 residues. CDR1 is LGHNT, CDR2 FRNRAP, per germline. Trimming took 5 bases from V and 3 from J, leaving 10 bases between them. The CDR3 region is CASGPVGDTEAFF. DNA for the CDR3: TGTGCTAGTGGTCCCGTCGGGGACACTGAAGCTTTCTTT.

The chain uses TRBV19 and TRBJ1-2, with 8 bases that match TRBD1. There are 16 residues in the CDR3. CDR1 and CDR2 (germline): LNHDA, SQIVND (reference sequence). With V trimmed by 3 bases and J by 8 bases, 14 bases remained unmatched. DNA of the CDR3: TGTGCCAGTAGTATTCGGACAGGGATGGCCTTTATCGGCTACACCTTC. Its translation is CASSIRTGMAFIGYTF.

The chain links TRBV9 to TRBJ2-7; a possible D gene is TRBD1 (6 bases). The DNA end is a closer match to TRBJ2-1, so the J assignment may be wrong. Germline V gives CDR1 SGDLS, CDR2 YYNGEE. This CDR3 contains 14 residues. This CDR3 is CASSVGAQGNEQFF. The CDR3 nucleotides read TGTGCCAGCAGCGTAGGGGCCCAGGGGAATGAGCAGTTCTTC.

The V call is TRBV6-5, the J call TRBJ1-3; 7 positions match TRBD1. V trimming: 0 bases; J trimming: 2 bases; junction bases outside the gene matches: 4. There are 16 residues in the CDR3. Germline loops: CDR1 MNHEY, CDR2 SVGAGI. Here the CDR3 DNA reads TGTGCCAGCAGTTACTCGATGACAGGGACTGGAAACACCATATATTTT. This encodes CASSYSMTGTGNTIYF.

V gene TRBV7-3 combines with J gene TRBJ2-3, with D perhaps assigned TRBD1 or TRBD2 (5 bases each). The CDR3 has 16 amino acids. Germline V CDR1 and CDR2: SGHTA, FQGTGA. V was clipped by 5 bases and J by 2 bases, with 17 bases between them. The CDR3 loop is CASSPQVLGDTDTQYF. The CDR3, as DNA: TGTGCCAGCAGCCCTCAAGTCTTGGGGGACACAGATACGCAGTATTTT.

The chain has TRBV6-2 or TRBV6-3 and TRBJ1-1; the D is unclear. The CDR3 has 15 amino acids. CDR1 and CDR2 from the germline V gene are MNHEY and SVGEGT. Trimming removed 2 bases at V and 5 bases at J, with 15 bases between. The CDR3 nucleotides are TGTGCCAGCAGTTACAATCCGGGTACCAGGACTGAAGCTTTCTTT. Translating gives CASSYNPGTRTEAFF.

J is TRBJ1-5 and V is TRBV28; 7 bases line up with TRBD1. V was clipped by 6 bases and J by 4 bases; unmatched bases: 6. The CDR3 contains 14 residues. Looked up from germline, CDR1 is MDHEN and CDR2 is SYDVKM. CDR3 in amino acids: CASSETGTNQPQHF. The CDR3 DNA sequence: TGTGCCAGCAGCGAGACAGGGACGAATCAGCCCCAGCATTTT.

This chain connects TRBV5-5 to TRBJ1-5, with 8 bases identical to TRBD1. CDR1 SGHKS and CDR2 YYEKEE come from the germline V gene (reference sequence). V dropped 0 bases and J dropped 7; count of bases not matched to a gene: 3. This CDR3 spans 14 amino acids. The CDR3 nucleotides read TGTGCCAGCAGCTTGGGGACAGGGATCCAGCCCCAGCATTTT. Translating it yields CASSLGTGIQPQHF.

This chain links TRBV6-1 with TRBJ1-2, with a tentative D call TRBD1 (5 bases). This CDR3 has 14 residues. Germline V gene sequence: CDR1 MNHNS, CDR2 SASEGT. The V gene lost 1 base and the J gene lost 4 bases, with 10 bases spanning the gap. This CDR3 reads CASSEGPRVYGYTF. In nucleotides, the CDR3 is TGTGCCAGCAGTGAAGGTCCCAGGGTCTATGGCTACACCTTC.

The chain couples TRBV18 to TRBJ1-1; 8 bases match TRBD1. The CDR3 has 15 amino acids. Germline V lookup: CDR1 KGHSH, CDR2 LQKENI. V dropped 5 bases and J dropped 4; count of bases not matched to a gene: 9. The CDR3 DNA is TGTGCCAGCTCAGACCAGACAGGGGTGGGCACTGAAGCTTTCTTT. It encodes CASSDQTGVGTEAFF.

The chain combines TRBV5-4 with TRBJ2-1, with TRBD2 matching over 12 bases. The CDR3 has 13 residues. CDR1 SGHNT and CDR2 YYREEE come from the germline V gene (reference sequence). With 7 bases clipped from V and 9 bases from J, the junction kept 5 bases outside the gene matches. Written as DNA, the CDR3 is TGTGCCAGCGGTCTAGCGGGAGGGGCTGAGCAGTTCTTC. Translating gives CASGLAGGAEQFF.

This chain connects TRBV15 to TRBJ1-1; a possible D gene is TRBD1 (5 bases). This CDR3 is built from 16 residues. The germline V gene has CDR1 LNHNV and CDR2 YYDKDF (reference sequence). Deletions cut 2 bases from V and 0 bases from J, with 13 bases between. CDR3 coding DNA: TGTGCCACCAGCAGAATGAGGGGACCCTTGAACACTGAAGCTTTCTTT. Its translation is CATSRMRGPLNTEAFF. Drawing the rest from reference TRBV15 and TRBJ1-1, the complete variable domain is DAMVIQNPRYQVTQFGKPVTLSCSQTLNHNVMYWYQQKSSQAPKLLFHYYDKDFNNEADTPDNFQSRRPNTSFCFLDIRSPGLGDTAMYLCATSRMRGPLNTEAFFGQGTRLTVV.

This chain links TRBV28 with TRBJ1-5; D might be TRBD1 (5 bases). The CDR3 is 14 residues long. V lost 3 bases and J 4 bases, leaving 10 bases between the germline ends. The germline V gene has CDR1 MDHEN and CDR2 SYDVKM. DNA of the CDR3: TGTGCCAGCAGTTTCCGGGGCTTAAATCAGCCCCAGCATTTT. It encodes CASSFRGLNQPQHF.

J is TRBJ2-3 and V is TRBV2; TRBD2 agrees at 16 bases. Trimming removed 11 bases from V and 4 bases from J; junction bases left unmatched: 6. The CDR3 is 15 amino acids. Germline V gives CDR1 SNHLY, CDR2 FYNNEI. The CDR3 coding sequence is TGTGCCGGGGGGACTAGCGGGAGGGACTCAGATACGCAGTATTTT. Amino acid sequence: CAGGTSGRDSDTQYF. The full variable domain, with the rest looked up from reference TRBV2 and TRBJ2-3, is EPEVTQTPSHQVTQMGQEVILRCVPISNHLYFYWYRQILGQKVEFLVSFYNNEISEKSEIFDDQFSVERPDGSNFTLKIRSTKLEDSAMYFCAGGTSGRDSDTQYFGPGTRLTVL.

For the CDR3, the DNA is TGCGCCAGCAGCCTTCACAGGGAGAATCAGCCCCAGCATTTT. As protein: CASSLHRENQPQHF. This sequence joins TRBV4-1 and TRBJ1-5, with D possibly being TRBD1 (6 bases). The CDR3 sequence is 14 residues long. V lost 4 bases, J lost 4 bases, and 11 bases lay in between. Germline values: CDR1 MGHRA, CDR2 YSYEKL.

This clone was observed at least ten times. The V call is TRBV28, the J call TRBJ2-6, with a weak D call TRBD1 (6 bases). Germline values: CDR1 MDHEN, CDR2 SYDVKM. CDR3 length: 16 amino acids. V lost 3 bases and J 0 bases, leaving 9 bases between the germline ends. CDR3 loop: CASSFGDNSGANVLTF. CDR3 DNA: TGTGCCAGCAGTTTCGGGGACAACTCTGGGGCCAACGTCCTGACTTTC.

The rearrangement joins TRBV19 to TRBJ2-7; 7 positions agree with TRBD1. The length of the CDR3 is 13 residues. V was clipped by 6 bases and J by 0 bases; unmatched bases: 2. Germline values: CDR1 LNHDA, CDR2 SQIVND (reference sequence). CDR3 residues: CASRQGSSYEQYF. The DNA for the CDR3 is TGTGCCAGTAGACAGGGGAGCTCCTACGAGCAGTACTTC. The full variable domain, completed using reference TRBV19 and TRBJ2-7, is DGGITQSPKYLFRKEGQNVTLSCEQNLNHDAMYWYRQDPGQGLRLIYYSQIVNDFQKGDIAEGYSVSREKKESFPLTVTSAQKNPTAFYLCASRQGSSYEQYFGPGTRLTVT.

V is TRBV6-5 and J is TRBJ1-2; D not certain. Between the trimmed V and J ends, which lost 7 bases and 0 bases, there was a span of 12 bases. Germline V gene sequence: CDR1 MNHEY, CDR2 SVGAGI. This CDR3 spans 14 amino acids. CDR3 DNA: TGTGCCAGCACAGCCCTAGAGTCTAACTATGGCTACACCTTC. Amino acids: CASTALESNYGYTF.